One and the same sample provided the 6 T cell receptor beta chains below, sequenced in a study of regulatory T cells in long-lasting Graves disease. Time point meaning: newly diagnosed GD, antithyroid drugs for less than 3 months. PBMCs were the source of the RNA used for TCR sequencing. The authors built TCR beta libraries using iRepertoire HTBI primers and Arm-PCR of CDR3 regions. TCRdb analysed the multiplex PCR reads with MiXCR anew, one entry per CDR3 protein. The sample consists of approximately 460,000 distinct CDR3 sequences, over 15% of them appearing once. These records were also assigned to another study, of T cells in Graves' hyperthyroidism and ophthalmopathy.

Here the sequenced sample was peripheral blood mononuclear cells (PBMCs), taken at new diagnosis, from a patient treated with antithyroid drugs. The source is a young woman with Graves disease.

The genes are TRBV12-3 or TRBV12-4 and TRBJ1-5; D might be TRBD1 (5 bases). V lost 6 bases and J lost 2, with 11 bases in between. The CDR3 runs to 14 residues. CDR3 sequence reads: CASSLQAGNQPQHF. CDR3 sequence (DNA): TGTGCCAGCAGCCTACAGGCCGGCAATCAGCCCCAGCATTTT.

In the case of this clonotype: One base separates it from a far larger clone, so it is likely a read error. This chain joins TRBV11-2 and TRBJ2-1; D call uncertain. Per the germline V gene, CDR1 is SGHAT and CDR2 is FQNNGV. The CDR3 loop spans 12 amino acids. V was shortened by 3 bases and J by 10 bases, with 10 bases between the two germline ends. Here the CDR3 reads CASSFGTYEQFF. In DNA, the CDR3 is TGTGCCAGCAGCTTTGGAACCTACGAGCAGTTCTTC.

The J gene is TRBJ2-2, the V gene TRBV28; tentative D call: TRBD1 (6 bases). CDR1 and CDR2 (germline): MDHEN, SYDVKM. The CDR3 extends over 16 amino acids. Trimming removed 7 bases from V and 1 base from J, with 16 bases in between. The DNA for the CDR3 is TGTGCCAGCACTCACTTTGGGGGCGTGAACACCGGGGAGCTGTTTTTT. This sequence encodes CASTHFGGVNTGELFF.

This clonotype was counted at least ten times. The V gene is TRBV5-1, the J gene TRBJ1-1; TRBD1 is a possible D gene (5 bases). The CDR3 consists of 15 residues. V was trimmed by 0 bases and J by 1 base, leaving 10 bases between them. Germline values: CDR1 SGHRS, CDR2 YFSETQ. CDR3 DNA sequence: TGCGCCAGCAGCTTGGTGGGACCGCCGAACACTGAAGCTTTCTTT. Translation gives CASSLVGPPNTEAFF.

Notes on this clonotype: Only one base separates this from a far larger clonotype, so it likely reflects a read error. The chain links TRBV2 to TRBJ2-1, with no clear D. CDR3 length equals 11 residues. From germline, CDR1 is SNHLY and CDR2 FYNNEI. Trimming took off 7 bases at V and 10 bases at J, with 11 bases between the two ends. This CDR3 reads CASTLIPEQFF. CDR3 in DNA: TGTGCCAGCACCCTGATCCCCGAGCAGTTCTTC.

This clonotype appeared many times. This chain connects TRBV27 to TRBJ2-1; TRBD2 matches 8 bases. V was clipped by 5 bases and J by 15 bases; unmatched bases: 9. Germline CDR1 reads MNHEY; CDR2 reads SMNVEV (reference sequence). The CDR3 has 12 amino acids. CDR3 in amino acids: CASSTLSGKGFF. DNA of the CDR3: TGTGCCAGCAGTACCCTTAGCGGGAAGGGGTTCTTC.